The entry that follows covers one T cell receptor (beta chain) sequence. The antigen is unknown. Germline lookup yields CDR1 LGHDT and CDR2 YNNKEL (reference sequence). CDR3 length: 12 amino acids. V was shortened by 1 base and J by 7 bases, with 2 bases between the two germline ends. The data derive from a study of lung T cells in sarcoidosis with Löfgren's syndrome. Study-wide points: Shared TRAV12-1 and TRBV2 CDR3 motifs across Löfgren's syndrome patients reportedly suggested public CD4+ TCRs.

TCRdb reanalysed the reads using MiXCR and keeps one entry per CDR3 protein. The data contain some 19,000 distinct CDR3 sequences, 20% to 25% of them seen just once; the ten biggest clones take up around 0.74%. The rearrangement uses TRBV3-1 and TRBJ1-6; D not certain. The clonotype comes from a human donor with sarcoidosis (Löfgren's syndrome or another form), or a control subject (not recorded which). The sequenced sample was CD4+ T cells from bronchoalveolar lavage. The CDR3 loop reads CASSQGNSPLHF. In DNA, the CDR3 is TGTGCCAGCAGCCAAGGGAATTCACCCCTCCACTTT.